This T cell receptor (beta chain) comes out of a study of T cell responses to AZD1222 COVID-19 vaccine. In this sample, this clone turned up many times. Its target is unknown. The germline V and J ends were trimmed by 8 bases and 0 bases, with 10 bases remaining between them. The CDR3 totals 14 residues. Germline CDR1 reads SGHTA; CDR2 reads FQGNSA. Study-level results: A mostly white British donor set with more females was recruited, and clonal diversity was possibly underestimated.

Assay used: immunoSEQ multiplex PCR; TCRdb lists only in-frame clones, some missing. The profile covers around 150,000 clones, with roughly 90% appearing a single time and approximately 3.4% taken by the ten largest. The starting material was peripheral blood, obtained 28 days after the second AZD1222 dose. The V and J genes are TRBV7-2 and TRBJ2-2, with D perhaps matching TRBD1 or TRBD2 (5 bases each). This TCR derives from an adult who received the AZD1222 COVID-19 vaccine. The CDR3 sequence: CASVRDANTGELFF. DNA for the CDR3: TGTGCCAGCGTCCGGGACGCGAACACCGGGGAGCTGTTTTTT.